This record concerns one TCR beta chain sequence. Its antigen is currently unknown. This entry is derived from a study of shared clonotypes between healthy human individuals. Study-level findings and limits: Sequencing depth was a factor that was expected to affect clonotype sharing among donors.

The ends were cut back, 6 bases at V and 2 bases at J, with 14 bases in the middle. Germline lookup yields CDR1 LNHDA and CDR2 SQIVND (reference sequence). This CDR3 comprises 15 residues. The run depth of the assay was deep. The table came from immunoSEQ multiplex PCR; TCRdb's copy has only in-frame clones and leaves some out. The profile covers 500,000 to 650,000 clones, with just over 75% appearing a single time and more than 10% taken by the ten largest. It was 90 million to 95 million PBMCs that unsorted samples used for genomic DNA. The sample taken for sequencing was PBMCs. This sequence joins TRBV19 and TRBJ1-5; no firm D call. The TCR comes from a woman aged 40 to 50 in good health. Some clones in this sample may be carry-over from other donors' samples. The CDR3 coding sequence is TGTGCCAGTAGAACAGCGCTTGGGGGCAATCAGCCCCAGCATTTT. Translated, it gives CASRTALGGNQPQHF.